These 2 T cell receptor beta chains came from one sample sequenced in a study of breast tumors, draining lymph nodes, adjacent tissues (dated by TCRdb to about 2016). Library method: multiplex PCR. Sequenced on an Illumina HiSeq 2000. TCRdb reran the public reads through fastp at Q25 and MiXCR, keeping productive beta chains. Under each unique CDR3 protein, matching rows form one entry showing the most common genes and DNA. The table for this sample lists 160,000 or so distinct CDR3 sequences; 30% to 35% of them were counted only once. The leading ten clones occupy about 3.7% of the sample. Lymph node samples came from the axillary draining lymph nodes of breast cancer patients. What was sequenced was axillary lymph node tissue. The receptor source for this set is a female donor with breast cancer. Some clones in this sample may be carry-over from other donors' samples.

This clonotype has a count of ten or more. This sequence joins TRBV20-1 and TRBJ2-3; D might be TRBD1 or TRBD2, each matching 5 bases. CDR3 length: 11 amino acids. In germline, CDR1 is DFQATT, CDR2 SNEGSKA (reference sequence). Between the trimmed V and J ends, which lost 8 bases and 9 bases, there was a span of 15 bases. The CDR3 sequence is CSPTVGDTQYF. Written as DNA, the CDR3 is TGCAGTCCCACCGTGGGGGACACGCAGTATTTT.

Turning to this clonotype: A much larger clone lies a single base off, so this may be a read error. V gene TRBV4-3 combines with J gene TRBJ2-7; 9 nucleotides align to TRBD1. From germline, CDR1 is LGHNA and CDR2 YSLEER. The CDR3 covers 15 residues. CDR3 sequence reads: CANSQFGDRDGEQYF. CDR3 bases: TGCGCCAACAGCCAATTTGGGGACAGGGATGGTGAGCAGTACTTC.